This TCR beta chain was observed in a study of T cells in Graves' hyperthyroidism and ophthalmopathy. The study, taken as a whole, reports: Median prediction lead before ophthalmopathy onset was 5 to 7.5 months with the model. Blood also carried most thyroid clonotypes expanded above 0.001. A model of 13 V-J pairs discriminated ophthalmopathy from stable hyperthyroidism.

Researchers took RNA transcripts and amplified the TCR beta CDR3 regions from them. TCR CDR3 underwent first-round RT-PCR with the HTBI primer set. TCRdb re-called the multiplex PCR reads through MiXCR, storing one row per CDR3 protein. The sample has 20,000 to 30,000 distinct CDR3 sequences; roughly 46% are singletons. Participants, patients aged 18 to 65, had newly diagnosed hyperthyroidism with a duration under 2 months. V shed 1 base and J shed 6 bases, with 10 bases lying between them. Per germline, CDR1 SGHAT and CDR2 FQNNGV. The CDR3 contains 13 residues. This clonotype was observed many times. The antigen remains undetermined.

The receptor was derived from a woman aged 25-40 years with Graves' hyperthyroidism. J is TRBJ2-7 and V is TRBV11-2; D uncertain. Sequences were obtained from blood. Here the CDR3 DNA reads TGTGCCAGCAGCTTAGCCCTCCTGGGCGAGCAGTACTTC. It translates to CASSLALLGEQYF.